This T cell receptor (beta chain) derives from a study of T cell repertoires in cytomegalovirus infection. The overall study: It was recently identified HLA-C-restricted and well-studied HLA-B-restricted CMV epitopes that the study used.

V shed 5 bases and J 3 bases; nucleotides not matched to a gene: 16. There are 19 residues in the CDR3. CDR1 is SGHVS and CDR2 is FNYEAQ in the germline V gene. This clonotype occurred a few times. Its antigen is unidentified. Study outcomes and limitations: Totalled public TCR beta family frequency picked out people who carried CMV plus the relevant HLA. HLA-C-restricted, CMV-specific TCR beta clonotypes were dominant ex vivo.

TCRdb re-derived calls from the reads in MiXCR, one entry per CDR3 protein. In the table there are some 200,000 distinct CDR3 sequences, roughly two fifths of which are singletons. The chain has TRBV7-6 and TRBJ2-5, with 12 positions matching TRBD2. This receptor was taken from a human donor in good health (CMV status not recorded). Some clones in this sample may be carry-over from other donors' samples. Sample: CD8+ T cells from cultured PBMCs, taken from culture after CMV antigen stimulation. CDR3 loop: CASSPRTSGIARLEETQYF. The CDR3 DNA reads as TGTGCCAGCAGCCCCAGGACTAGCGGGATTGCCAGGTTAGAAGAGACCCAGTACTTC.